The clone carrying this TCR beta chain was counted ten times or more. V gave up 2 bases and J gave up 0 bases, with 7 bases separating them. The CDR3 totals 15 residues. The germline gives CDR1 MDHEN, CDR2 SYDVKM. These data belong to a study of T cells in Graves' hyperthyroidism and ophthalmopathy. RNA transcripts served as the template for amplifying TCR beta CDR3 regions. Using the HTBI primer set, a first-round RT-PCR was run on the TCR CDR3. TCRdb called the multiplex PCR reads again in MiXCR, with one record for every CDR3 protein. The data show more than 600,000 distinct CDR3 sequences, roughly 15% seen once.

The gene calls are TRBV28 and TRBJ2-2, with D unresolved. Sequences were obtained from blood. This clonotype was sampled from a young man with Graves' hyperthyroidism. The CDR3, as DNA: TGTGCCAGCAGTTTAGACGGGCCGAACACCGGGGAGCTGTTTTTT. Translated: CASSLDGPNTGELFF.